This T cell receptor (beta chain) was recovered during a study of siplizumab effects on memory and regulatory T cells. The length of the CDR3 is 13 residues. Germline assignment: CDR1 MNHEY and CDR2 SVGAGI. Trimming took 6 bases from V and 6 from J; bases not matched to a gene: 5. A remark on this clone: Its antigen is not identified.

Study conclusions and caveats: Naive T cells were seemingly more diverse than memory cells, and major contributions to the alloresponse seemed to be made by them. Significantly reduced by siplizumab was the cumulative frequency of alloreactive sequences, namely those traceable to unstimulated CD4+ memory cells. Treatment with siplizumab left mappable alloreactive CD4+ clones averaging nearly 70% Treg-derived, compared with 26.9% in controls. Sequences below about 10^-5 frequency were poorly captured. As a result, only a minor fraction of alloreactive clones mapped to unstimulated subsets.

The protocol was immunoSEQ multiplex PCR, while the TCRdb copy is restricted to in-frame clones and leaves out a portion. The top ten clones hold about 0.78% of a sample with around 99,000 clones, around 92% of them seen once. The TCR comes from a human donor in good health. The sequenced sample consisted of Tregs sorted from blood. The chain recombines TRBV6-5 with TRBJ2-7; TRBD1 matches 10 bases. Here the CDR3 reads CASRGDRGPEQYF. The CDR3 bases are TGTGCCAGCAGAGGGGACAGGGGCCCCGAGCAGTACTTC.